Below, 12 T cell receptor beta chains from the same sample are listed, as sequenced in a study of regulatory T cells in long-lasting Graves disease. The time point: newly diagnosed GD, antithyroid drugs for less than 3 months. Construction of the TCR library relied on RNA isolated from PBMCs. Through Arm-PCR of CDR3 regions and iRepertoire HTBI primers, TCR beta libraries were built. Using its own MiXCR run on the multiplex PCR reads, TCRdb lists one record per CDR3 protein. This table has about 400,000 distinct CDR3 sequences, 15% appearing once. These data were also filed under a second study, of T cells in Graves' hyperthyroidism and ophthalmopathy.

The material was peripheral blood mononuclear cells (PBMCs), obtained at new diagnosis, from a patient treated with antithyroid drugs. The receptor set was obtained from a woman in her thirties or forties with Graves disease.

The chain has TRBV19 and TRBJ2-3; no firm D call. CDR1 is LNHDA, CDR2 SQIVND, per germline (reference sequence). This CDR3 is 14 amino acids long. The germline V and J ends were trimmed by 2 bases and 2 bases, with 8 bases remaining between them. The CDR3 DNA sequence: TGTGCCAGTAGTATACAGGCGGCCACAGATACGCAGTATTTT. Translation gives CASSIQAATDTQYF.

Ten or more counts support this clonotype. The chain carries TRBV12-3 or TRBV12-4 and TRBJ2-3; TRBD2 matches at 11 bases. This CDR3 is built from 16 residues. Trimming cost V 5 bases and J 2 bases; bases outside gene matches: 6. In DNA form, the CDR3 reads TGTGCCAGCAGTCCCAGGACTAGCGGGTTCACAGATACGCAGTATTTT. It codes for CASSPRTSGFTDTQYF.

A word on this clonotype: A much larger clone differs from this one at a single base, so this may be a read error. The gene calls are TRBV27 and TRBJ2-1; D call uncertain. The CDR3 is 16 residues long. The V end was cut by 1 base, the J end by 0 bases, with 10 bases between. Germline V gene data show CDR1 as MNHEY and CDR2 as SMNVEV (reference sequence). In nucleotides, the CDR3 is TGTGCCAGCAGTTTATTACGGAGTCGCTCCTACAATGAGCAGTTCTTC. Residues: CASSLLRSRSYNEQFF.

The chain couples TRBV19 to TRBJ2-1; 7 bases align to TRBD1. Germline V lookup: CDR1 LNHDA, CDR2 SQIVND (reference sequence). The CDR3 runs 15 residues. The J segment lost 0 bases and the V segment lost 7 bases, leaving 6 bases of the junction unmatched. CDR3 sequence (DNA): TGTGCCAGTACTCAGGACAGGAGCTCCTACAATGAGCAGTTCTTC. Encoded protein: CASTQDRSSYNEQFF.

This clonotype has at least ten counts. V gene TRBV7-2 combines with J gene TRBJ1-6, with D hard to call. There are 15 residues in the CDR3. V was clipped by 6 bases and J by 5 bases, with 14 bases between them. Germline V gene sequence: CDR1 SGHTA, CDR2 FQGNSA. The CDR3 DNA is TGTGCCAGCAGAAAAGGGCAGTCGAATAATTCACCCCTCCACTTT. Translating it yields CASRKGQSNNSPLHF.

At least ten counts were recorded for this clonotype. This CDR3 reads CASSLAADTQYF. DNA of the CDR3: TGTGCCAGCAGCTTAGCGGCAGATACGCAGTATTTT. V is TRBV11-2 and J is TRBJ2-3, with no clear D. Trimming removed 1 base at V and 4 bases at J, with 3 bases between. Per the germline V gene, CDR1 is SGHAT and CDR2 is FQNNGV. The CDR3 covers 12 residues. Complete variable domain (other parts from reference TRBV11-2 and TRBJ2-3): EAGVAQSPRYKIIEKRQSVAFWCNPISGHATLYWYQQILGQGPKLLIQFQNNGVVDDSQLPKDRFSAERLKGVDSTLKIQPAKLEDSAVYLCASSLAADTQYFGPGTRLTVL.

The rearrangement joins TRBV2 to TRBJ2-1; the D gene is possibly TRBD2 (5 bases). The germline V gene has CDR1 SNHLY and CDR2 FYNNEI. The CDR3 has 13 residues. The ends were cut back, 7 bases at V and 6 bases at J, with 13 bases in the middle. This chain's CDR3 is CASTMEAINEQFF. CDR3 sequence (DNA): TGTGCCAGCACGATGGAGGCTATCAATGAGCAGTTCTTC.

The rearrangement links TRBV11-3 to TRBJ1-1, with D hard to call. Germline V CDR1 and CDR2: SGHNT, YENEEA. CDR3 length equals 13 residues. V was clipped by 7 bases and J by 1 base, with 10 bases between them. The CDR3 sequence is CASIGSGNTEAFF. In DNA, the CDR3 is TGTGCCAGCATAGGCAGCGGGAACACTGAAGCTTTCTTT.

The chain uses TRBV6-1 and TRBJ1-5; D call uncertain. This CDR3 spans 15 amino acids. Trimming took 3 bases from V and 6 from J, leaving 15 bases between them. Germline CDR1 MNHNS, CDR2 SASEGT. CDR3 in DNA: TGTGCCAGCAGTGAGTCGGTACTATCCTCTCAGCCCCAGCATTTT. Translation gives CASSESVLSSQPQHF.

The chain combines TRBV14 with TRBJ2-5; D possibly corresponds to TRBD1 (5 bases). This CDR3 region has 14 residues. CDR1 SGHDN and CDR2 FVKESK come from the germline V gene. The V end was cut by 0 bases, the J end by 4 bases, with 9 bases between. The CDR3 loop is CASSQEWQGETQYF. The CDR3 region has the DNA TGTGCCAGCAGCCAAGAGTGGCAGGGAGAGACCCAGTACTTC.

DNA of the CDR3: TGTGCCAGCAGTTTCGGACAGTCTAGCACAGATACGCAGTATTTT. Protein sequence: CASSFGQSSTDTQYF. The chain has TRBV6-9 and TRBJ2-3; tentative D call: TRBD1 (6 bases). Trimming took 4 bases from V and 0 from J, leaving 11 bases between them. The CDR3 consists of 15 residues. Germline values: CDR1 MNHGY, CDR2 SVAAGI.

This sequence joins TRBV6-2 or TRBV6-3 and TRBJ2-1; TRBD2 matches at 10 bases. The germline CDR1 and CDR2 sequences are MNHEY and SVGEGT. CDR3 length: 18 amino acids. J was trimmed by 8 bases and V by 0 bases; bases with no gene match: 13. CDR3 DNA: TGTGCCAGCAGTTACTCGGTAATTGTAGCGGGAGGTACGGATGAGCAGTTCTTC. It yields the protein CASSYSVIVAGGTDEQFF.